Listed below are T cell receptor beta chains from one sample, sequenced in a study of cytomegalovirus exposure and HLA in healthy donors. TCRdb's copy holds only in-frame clones and misses some; the assay was immunoSEQ multiplex PCR. In the table there are 120,000 or so clones, around 75% of which are singletons. The sequenced sample consisted of PBMCs. The receptors derive from a woman between 50 and 59 years old in good health and CMV-seropositive. The CDR3 runs from the conserved cysteine through the conserved F or W. The D gene is left open where the match is weak. Clone size, where shown, is once, few, many, or a class for clones that have expanded.

d_call j_call v_call clone_size cdr3_aa cdr3_nt
TRBD2 TRBJ2-3 TRBV7-2 NA CASSPGLAGFRTDTQYF TGTGCCAGCAGCCCGGGACTAGCGGGATTTCGCACAGATACGCAGTATTTT
NA TRBJ2-1 TRBV6-5 few CARTRTRDYNEQFF TGTGCCAGAACCAGAACTAGAGACTACAATGAGCAGTTCTTC
NA TRBJ2-1 TRBV30 NA CAWSLTGGPWNEQFF TGTGCCTGGAGTCTAACAGGAGGGCCTTGGAATGAGCAGTTCTTC
NA TRBJ2-5 TRBV2 NA CASSPLEAETQYF TGTGCCAGCAGTCCACTAGAGGCAGAGACCCAGTACTTC
TRBD2 TRBJ2-7 TRBV6-6 NA CASSYPAGYGAEQYF TGTGCCAGCAGTTATCCAGCGGGATATGGGGCCGAGCAGTACTTC
TRBD2 TRBJ2-4 TRBV4-3 NA CASSQDRASGGSLNIQYF TGCGCCAGCAGCCAAGATCGGGCTAGCGGGGGATCTTTAAACATTCAGTACTTC
NA TRBJ1-1 TRBV7-2 NA CASSLGTGDTEAFF TGTGCCAGCAGCTTAGGAACGGGGGACACTGAAGCTTTCTTT
TRBD1 TRBJ1-6 TRBV6-1 NA CASTWGTESPLHF TGTGCCAGCACGTGGGGGACAGAATCACCCCTCCACTTT
NA TRBJ2-5 TRBV29-1 NA CSVGNRNEETQYF TGCAGCGTTGGAAACAGAAACGAAGAGACCCAGTACTTC
NA TRBJ1-6 TRBV7-9 few CASSLVGRDNSPLHF TGTGCCAGCAGCTTAGTCGGGAGAGATAATTCACCCCTCCACTTT
TRBD2 TRBJ2-2 TRBV11-2 NA CASTWTSGRGTGELFF TGTGCCAGCACGTGGACTAGCGGGAGAGGCACCGGGGAGCTGTTTTTT
NA TRBJ1-3 TRBV5-1 NA CASSLDSSGNTIYF TGCGCCAGCAGCTTGGATAGCTCTGGAAACACCATATATTTT
TRBD1 TRBJ2-2 TRBV5-1 once CASRAGTANTGELFF TGCGCCAGCAGGGCCGGGACAGCCAACACCGGGGAGCTGTTTTTT